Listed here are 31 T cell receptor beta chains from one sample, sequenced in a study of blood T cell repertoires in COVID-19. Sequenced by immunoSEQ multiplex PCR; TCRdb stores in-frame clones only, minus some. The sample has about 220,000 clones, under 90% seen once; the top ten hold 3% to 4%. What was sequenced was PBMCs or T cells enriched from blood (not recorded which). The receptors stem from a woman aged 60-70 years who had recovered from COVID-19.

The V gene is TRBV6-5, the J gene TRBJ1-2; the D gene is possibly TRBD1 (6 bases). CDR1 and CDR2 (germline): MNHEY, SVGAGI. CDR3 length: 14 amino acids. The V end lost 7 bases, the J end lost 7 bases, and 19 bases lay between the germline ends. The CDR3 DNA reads TGTGCCAGCACCCGAACCACAGGGAGCCTTGGCTACACCTTC. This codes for CASTRTTGSLGYTF.

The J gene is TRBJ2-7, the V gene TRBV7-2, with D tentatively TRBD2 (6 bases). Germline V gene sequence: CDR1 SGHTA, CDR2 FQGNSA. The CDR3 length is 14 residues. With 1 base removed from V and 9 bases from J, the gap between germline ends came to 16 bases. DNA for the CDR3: TGTGCCAGCAGCTTAGTGGGACTTGCGGAACGGCAGTACTTC. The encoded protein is CASSLVGLAERQYF.

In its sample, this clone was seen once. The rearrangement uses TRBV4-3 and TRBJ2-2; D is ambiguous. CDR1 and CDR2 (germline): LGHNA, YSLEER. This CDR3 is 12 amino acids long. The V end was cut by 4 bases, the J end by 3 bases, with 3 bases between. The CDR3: CASSPYTGELFF. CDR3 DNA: TGCGCCAGCAGCCCCTACACCGGGGAGCTGTTTTTT.

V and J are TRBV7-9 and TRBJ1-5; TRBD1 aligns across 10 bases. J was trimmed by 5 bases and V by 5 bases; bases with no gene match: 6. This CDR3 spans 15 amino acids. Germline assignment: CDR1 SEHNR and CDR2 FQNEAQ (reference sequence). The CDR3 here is CASSVSGQGDQPQHF. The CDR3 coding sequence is TGTGCCAGCAGCGTTAGCGGACAGGGGGATCAGCCCCAGCATTTT.

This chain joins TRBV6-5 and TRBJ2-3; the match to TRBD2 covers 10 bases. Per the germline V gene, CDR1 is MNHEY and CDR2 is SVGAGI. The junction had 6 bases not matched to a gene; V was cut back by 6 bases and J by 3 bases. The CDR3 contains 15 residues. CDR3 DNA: TGTGCCAGCAGGAACCCGGGACTAGCGACAGATACGCAGTATTTT. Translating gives CASRNPGLATDTQYF.

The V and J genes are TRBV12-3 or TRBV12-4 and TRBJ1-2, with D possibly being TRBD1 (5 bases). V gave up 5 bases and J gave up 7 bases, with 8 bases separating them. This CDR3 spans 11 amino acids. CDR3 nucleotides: TGTGCCAGCAGTCGACAGTTTGGCTACACCTTC. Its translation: CASSRQFGYTF.

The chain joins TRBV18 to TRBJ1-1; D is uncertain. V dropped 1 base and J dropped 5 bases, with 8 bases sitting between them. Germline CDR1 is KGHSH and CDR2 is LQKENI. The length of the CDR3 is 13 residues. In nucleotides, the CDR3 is TGTGCCAGCTCACCACGGGCCGCAACTGAAGCTTTCTTT. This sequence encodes CASSPRAATEAFF.

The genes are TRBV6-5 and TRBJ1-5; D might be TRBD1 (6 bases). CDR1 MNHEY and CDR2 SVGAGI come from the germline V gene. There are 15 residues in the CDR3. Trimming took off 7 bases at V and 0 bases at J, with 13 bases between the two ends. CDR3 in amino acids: CASTLGGSSNQPQHF. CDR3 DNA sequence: TGTGCCAGCACCCTAGGGGGAAGTAGCAATCAGCCCCAGCATTTT.

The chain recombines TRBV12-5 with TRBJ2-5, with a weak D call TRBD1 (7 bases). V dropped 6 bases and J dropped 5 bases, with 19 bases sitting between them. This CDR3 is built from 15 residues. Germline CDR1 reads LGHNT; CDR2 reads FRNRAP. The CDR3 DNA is TGTGCTAGTGGCAGAGACAGGGACTGGGGGGAGACCCAGTACTTC. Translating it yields CASGRDRDWGETQYF.

In DNA form, the CDR3 reads TGTGCCAGCAGTGAGTGGGGGACAGAGAATCAGCCCCAGCATTTT. It yields the protein CASSEWGTENQPQHF. The V and J genes are TRBV6-1 and TRBJ1-5, with 7 bases that match TRBD1. CDR1 and CDR2 (germline): MNHNS, SASEGT. The CDR3 loop spans 15 amino acids. After removal of 3 bases from V and 4 bases from J, the junction contained 6 bases not matched to a gene.

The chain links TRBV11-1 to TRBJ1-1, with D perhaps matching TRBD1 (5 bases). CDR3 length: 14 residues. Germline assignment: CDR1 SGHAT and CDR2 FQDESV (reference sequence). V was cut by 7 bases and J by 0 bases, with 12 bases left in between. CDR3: CASTQGLMNTEAFF. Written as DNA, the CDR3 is TGTGCCAGCACCCAGGGTCTCATGAACACTGAAGCTTTCTTT.

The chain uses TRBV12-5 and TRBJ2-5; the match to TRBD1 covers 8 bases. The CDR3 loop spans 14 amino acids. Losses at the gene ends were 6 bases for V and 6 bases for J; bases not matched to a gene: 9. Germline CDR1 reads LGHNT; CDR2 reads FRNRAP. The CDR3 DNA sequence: TGTGCTAGTGGCCCCGGACAGGGTTCACAGACCCAGTACTTC. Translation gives CASGPGQGSQTQYF.

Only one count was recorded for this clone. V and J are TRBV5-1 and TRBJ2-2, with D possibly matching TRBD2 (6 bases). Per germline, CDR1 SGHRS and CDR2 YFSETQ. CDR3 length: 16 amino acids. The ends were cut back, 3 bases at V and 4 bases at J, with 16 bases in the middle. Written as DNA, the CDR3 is TGCGCCAGCAGCTCCGGTGGGGGGTCGGTCACCGGGGAGCTGTTTTTT. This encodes CASSSGGGSVTGELFF.

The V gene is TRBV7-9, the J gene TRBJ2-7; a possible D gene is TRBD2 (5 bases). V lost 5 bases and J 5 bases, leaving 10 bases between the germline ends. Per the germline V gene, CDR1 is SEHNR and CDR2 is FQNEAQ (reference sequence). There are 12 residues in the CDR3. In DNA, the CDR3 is TGTGCCAGCAGCGTACTAGTGAACGAGCAGTACTTC. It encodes CASSVLVNEQYF.

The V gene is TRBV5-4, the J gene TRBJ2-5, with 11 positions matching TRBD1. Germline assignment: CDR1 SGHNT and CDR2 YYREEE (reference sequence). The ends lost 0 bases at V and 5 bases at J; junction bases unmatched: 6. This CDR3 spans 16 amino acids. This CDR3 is CASSLGTGGSSETQYF. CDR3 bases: TGTGCCAGCAGCTTGGGGACAGGGGGCTCTTCGGAGACCCAGTACTTC.

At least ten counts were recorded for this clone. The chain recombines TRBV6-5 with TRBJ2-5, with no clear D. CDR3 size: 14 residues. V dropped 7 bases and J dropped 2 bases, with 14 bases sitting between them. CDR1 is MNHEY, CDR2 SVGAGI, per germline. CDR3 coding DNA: TGTGCCAGCAATTCTAGAAGGTATCAAGAGACCCAGTACTTC. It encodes CASNSRRYQETQYF.

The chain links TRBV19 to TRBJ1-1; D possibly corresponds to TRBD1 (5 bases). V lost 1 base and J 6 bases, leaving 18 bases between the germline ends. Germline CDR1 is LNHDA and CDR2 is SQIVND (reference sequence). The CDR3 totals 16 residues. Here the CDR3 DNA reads TGTGCCAGTAGTATAGGCCGCGGGGCTGCGAGGGCTGAAGCTTTCTTT. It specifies CASSIGRGAARAEAFF. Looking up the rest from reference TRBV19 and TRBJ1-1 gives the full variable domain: DGGITQSPKYLFRKEGQNVTLSCEQNLNHDAMYWYRQDPGQGLRLIYYSQIVNDFQKGDIAEGYSVSREKKESFPLTVTSAQKNPTAFYLCASSIGRGAARAEAFFGQGTRLTVV.

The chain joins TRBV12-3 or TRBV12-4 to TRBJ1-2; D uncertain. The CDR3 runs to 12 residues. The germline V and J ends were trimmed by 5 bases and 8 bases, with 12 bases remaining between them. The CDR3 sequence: CASSKTGRGYTF. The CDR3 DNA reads TGTGCCAGCAGTAAAACGGGGAGAGGCTACACCTTC.

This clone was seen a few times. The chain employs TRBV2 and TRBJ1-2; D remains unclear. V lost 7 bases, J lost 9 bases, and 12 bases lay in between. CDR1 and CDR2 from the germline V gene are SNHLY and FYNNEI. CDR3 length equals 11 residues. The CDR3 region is CASMGSARYTF. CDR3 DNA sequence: TGTGCCAGCATGGGGAGTGCTCGCTACACCTTC.

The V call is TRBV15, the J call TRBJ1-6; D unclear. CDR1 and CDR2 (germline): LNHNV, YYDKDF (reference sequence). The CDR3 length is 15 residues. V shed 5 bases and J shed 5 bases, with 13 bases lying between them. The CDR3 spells CATSPYRENNSPLHF. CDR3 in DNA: TGTGCCACCAGCCCCTATCGGGAAAATAATTCACCCCTCCACTTT.

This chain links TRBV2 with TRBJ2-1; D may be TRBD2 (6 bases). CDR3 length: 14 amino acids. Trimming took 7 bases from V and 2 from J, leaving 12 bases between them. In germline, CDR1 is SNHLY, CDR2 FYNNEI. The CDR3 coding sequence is TGTGCCAGCAATCCTAGCGAGACCTACAATGAGCAGTTCTTC. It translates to CASNPSETYNEQFF.

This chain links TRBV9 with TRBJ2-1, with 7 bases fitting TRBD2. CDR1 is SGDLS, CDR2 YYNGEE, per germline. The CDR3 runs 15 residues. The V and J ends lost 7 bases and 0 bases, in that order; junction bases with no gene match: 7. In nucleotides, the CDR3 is TGTGCCAGCGATCGCGGCGGGAGCTCCTACAATGAGCAGTTCTTC. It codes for CASDRGGSSYNEQFF.

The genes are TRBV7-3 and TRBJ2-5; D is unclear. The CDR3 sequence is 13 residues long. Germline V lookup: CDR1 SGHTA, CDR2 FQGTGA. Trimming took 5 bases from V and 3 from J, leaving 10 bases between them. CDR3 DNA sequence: TGTGCCAGCAGCCCGCGAGCTAAAGAGACCCAGTACTTC. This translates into CASSPRAKETQYF.

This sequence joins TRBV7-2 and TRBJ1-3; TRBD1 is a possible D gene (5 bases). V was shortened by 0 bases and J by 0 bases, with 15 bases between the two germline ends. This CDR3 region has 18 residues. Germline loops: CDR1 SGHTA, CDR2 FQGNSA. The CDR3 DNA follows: TGTGCCAGCAGCTTAGCTGTGGGGCGTCAGCTCTCTGGAAACACCATATATTTT. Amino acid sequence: CASSLAVGRQLSGNTIYF.

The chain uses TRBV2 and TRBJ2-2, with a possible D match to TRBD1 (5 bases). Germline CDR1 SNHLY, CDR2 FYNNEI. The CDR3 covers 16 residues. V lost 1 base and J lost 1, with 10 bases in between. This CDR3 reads CASSEVARVNTGELFF. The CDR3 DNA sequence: TGTGCCAGCAGTGAAGTGGCCAGGGTGAACACCGGGGAGCTGTTTTTT.

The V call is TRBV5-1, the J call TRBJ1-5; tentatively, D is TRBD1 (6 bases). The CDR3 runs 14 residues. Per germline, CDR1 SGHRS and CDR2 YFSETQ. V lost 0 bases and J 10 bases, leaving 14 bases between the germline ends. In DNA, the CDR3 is TGCGCCAGCAGCTTGGGGACAGAAAATGGTCCCCAGCATTTT. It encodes CASSLGTENGPQHF.

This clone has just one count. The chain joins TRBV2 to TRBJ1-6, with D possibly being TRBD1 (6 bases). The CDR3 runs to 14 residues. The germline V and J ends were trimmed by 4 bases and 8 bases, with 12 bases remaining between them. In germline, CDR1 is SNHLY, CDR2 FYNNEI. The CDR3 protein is CASSGWAGDSPLHF. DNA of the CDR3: TGTGCCAGCAGTGGGTGGGCAGGGGATTCACCCCTCCACTTT.

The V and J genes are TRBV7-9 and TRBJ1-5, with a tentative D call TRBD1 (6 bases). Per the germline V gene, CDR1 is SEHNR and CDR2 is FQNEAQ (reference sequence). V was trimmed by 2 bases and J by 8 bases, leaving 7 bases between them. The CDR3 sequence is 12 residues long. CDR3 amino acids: CASSLQGKPQHF. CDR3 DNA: TGTGCCAGCAGCTTACAGGGGAAGCCCCAGCATTTT. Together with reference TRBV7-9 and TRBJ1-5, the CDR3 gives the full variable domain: DTGVSQNPRHKITKRGQNVTFRCDPISEHNRLYWYRQTLGQGPEFLTYFQNEAQLEKSRLLSDRFSAERPKGSFSTLEIQRTEQGDSAMYLCASSLQGKPQHFGDGTRLSIL.

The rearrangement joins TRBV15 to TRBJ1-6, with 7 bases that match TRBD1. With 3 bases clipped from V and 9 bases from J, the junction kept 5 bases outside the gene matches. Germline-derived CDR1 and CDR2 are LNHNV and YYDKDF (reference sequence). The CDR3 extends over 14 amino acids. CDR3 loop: CATSSATGASPLHF. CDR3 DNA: TGTGCCACCAGCAGTGCTACAGGGGCTTCACCCCTCCACTTT.

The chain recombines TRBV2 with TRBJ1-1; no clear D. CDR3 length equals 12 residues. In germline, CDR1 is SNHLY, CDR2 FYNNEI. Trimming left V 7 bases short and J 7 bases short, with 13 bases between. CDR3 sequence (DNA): TGTGCCAGCACCTCTGGCCCACGTGAAGCTTTCTTT. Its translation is CASTSGPREAFF.

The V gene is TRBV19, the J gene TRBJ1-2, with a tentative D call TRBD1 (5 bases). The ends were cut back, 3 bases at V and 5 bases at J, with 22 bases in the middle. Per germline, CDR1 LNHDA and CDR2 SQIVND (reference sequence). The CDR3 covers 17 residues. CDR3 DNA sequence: TGTGCCAGTAGTATTATGGGAGGGGTAGGGGCCCGATATGGCTACACCTTC. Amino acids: CASSIMGGVGARYGYTF. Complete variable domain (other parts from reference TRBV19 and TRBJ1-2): DGGITQSPKYLFRKEGQNVTLSCEQNLNHDAMYWYRQDPGQGLRLIYYSQIVNDFQKGDIAEGYSVSREKKESFPLTVTSAQKNPTAFYLCASSIMGGVGARYGYTFGSGTRLTVV.